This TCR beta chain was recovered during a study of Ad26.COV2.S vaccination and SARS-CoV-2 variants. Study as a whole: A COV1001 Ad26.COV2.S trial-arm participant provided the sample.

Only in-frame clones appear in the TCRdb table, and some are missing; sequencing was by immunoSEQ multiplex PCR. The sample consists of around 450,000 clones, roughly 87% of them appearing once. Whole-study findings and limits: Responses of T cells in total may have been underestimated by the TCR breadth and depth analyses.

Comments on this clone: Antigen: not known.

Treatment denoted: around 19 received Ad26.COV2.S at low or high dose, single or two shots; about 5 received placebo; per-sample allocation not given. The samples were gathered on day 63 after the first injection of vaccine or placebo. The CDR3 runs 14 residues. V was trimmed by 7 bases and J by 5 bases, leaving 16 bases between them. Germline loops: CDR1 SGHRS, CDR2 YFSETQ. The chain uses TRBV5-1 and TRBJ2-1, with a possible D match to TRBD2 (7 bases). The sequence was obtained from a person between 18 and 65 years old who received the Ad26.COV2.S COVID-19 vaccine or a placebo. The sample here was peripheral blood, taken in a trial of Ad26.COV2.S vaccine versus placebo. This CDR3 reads CASSLGGADNEQFF. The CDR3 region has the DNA TGCGCCAGCTCTCTAGGGGGGGCCGACAATGAGCAGTTCTTC.